A single sample is the source of the 26 T cell receptor beta chains below, sequenced in a study of CD8 T cells in Susac syndrome. It was with random hexamers that 0.5 to 1 ug RNA was reverse transcribed. TCRdb independently ran MiXCR on the immunoSEQ multiplex PCR reads; one entry per CDR3 protein. The table has about 150,000 distinct CDR3 sequences, roughly 94% seen once; the top ten hold about 0.21%. Sequencing was performed on CD8+ T cells from PBMCs. The receptors were gathered from a human donor with multiple sclerosis.

The rearrangement joins TRBV18 to TRBJ2-1, with 9 positions matching TRBD1. Looked up from germline, CDR1 is KGHSH and CDR2 is LQKENI. Trimming took 5 bases from V and 7 from J; bases not matched to a gene: 3. This CDR3 has 13 residues. The CDR3 reads CASSADRGNEQFF. The CDR3 region has the DNA TGTGCCAGCTCAGCTGACAGGGGGAATGAGCAGTTCTTC.

This clonotype appeared once. This chain joins TRBV7-9 and TRBJ2-5, with TRBD2 matching over 9 bases. V lost 4 bases, J lost 4 bases, and 4 bases stayed unmatched. This CDR3 is 14 amino acids long. Germline assignment: CDR1 SEHNR and CDR2 FQNEAQ (reference sequence). The CDR3 sequence is CASSSGLARETQYF. CDR3 coding DNA: TGTGCCAGCAGCTCGGGACTAGCACGAGAGACCCAGTACTTC.

The rearrangement joins TRBV28 to TRBJ2-7; possible D gene TRBD1, 6 bases. This CDR3 comprises 15 residues. The V and J ends lost 1 base and 2 bases respectively, with 12 bases between them. In germline, CDR1 is MDHEN, CDR2 SYDVKM. The CDR3: CASSLSRGLPYEQYF. The CDR3 coding sequence is TGTGCCAGCAGTTTATCCAGGGGTCTACCCTACGAGCAGTACTTC. The variable domain in full, completed from reference TRBV28 and TRBJ2-7, reads DVKVTQSSRYLVKRTGEKVFLECVQDMDHENMFWYRQDPGLGLRLIYFSYDVKMKEKGDIPEGYSVSREKKERFSLILESASTNQTSMYLCASSLSRGLPYEQYFGPGTRLTVT.

The chain couples TRBV9 to TRBJ2-4; D is ambiguous. The CDR3 is 15 residues long. CDR1 SGDLS and CDR2 YYNGEE come from the germline V gene. Trimming took 4 bases from V and 8 from J, leaving 19 bases between them. CDR3 in DNA: TGTGCCAGCAGCCCCCCCGAAGGTAACAAGGACATTCAGTACTTC. Translation: CASSPPEGNKDIQYF.

This clonotype was recorded once. V is TRBV2 and J is TRBJ2-3; D is unresolved. The CDR3 has 13 residues. V lost 6 bases to trimming and J lost 2 bases, with 9 bases between them. Germline CDR1 is SNHLY and CDR2 is FYNNEI. The CDR3 region is CASSTAYTDTQYF. The CDR3 bases are TGTGCCAGCAGCACAGCTTACACAGATACGCAGTATTTT.

The chain carries TRBV20-1 and TRBJ1-4; TRBD1 might be the D (5 bases). Germline V lookup: CDR1 DFQATT, CDR2 SNEGSKA (reference sequence). The CDR3 has 17 residues. Trimming shortened V by 0 bases and J by 2 bases, and 16 bases separated the two germline ends. The DNA for the CDR3 is TGCAGTGCTAGAGATTCAGGGCGGCCCCTCACTAATGAAAAACTGTTTTTT. This encodes CSARDSGRPLTNEKLFF.

The CDR3: CASSPKGVTYEQYF. The CDR3, as DNA: TGTGCCAGCAGCCCCAAGGGAGTAACCTACGAGCAGTACTTC. This chain connects TRBV7-9 to TRBJ2-7; perhaps TRBD2 as D (5 bases). Germline CDR1 SEHNR, CDR2 FQNEAQ (reference sequence). This CDR3 comprises 14 residues. Between the trimmed V and J ends, which lost 5 bases and 2 bases, there was a span of 13 bases.

The chain combines TRBV4-1 with TRBJ1-1, with D tentatively TRBD1 (6 bases). Trimming removed 6 bases at V and 1 base at J, with 12 bases between. The CDR3 is made up of 14 amino acids. Germline V CDR1 and CDR2: MGHRA, YSYEKL. The CDR3: CASRPMGQNTEAFF. The CDR3 coding sequence is TGCGCCAGCAGGCCAATGGGACAGAACACTGAAGCTTTCTTT.

J is TRBJ2-7 and V is TRBV6-6, with a possible D match to TRBD2 (5 bases). This CDR3 is 13 amino acids long. Trimming left V 0 bases short and J 4 bases short, with 7 bases between. Per the germline V gene, CDR1 is MNHNY and CDR2 is SVGAGI (reference sequence). The CDR3 coding sequence is TGTGCCAGCAGTTACTCGGAGGAATACGAGCAGTACTTC. This codes for CASSYSEEYEQYF.

The chain has TRBV2 and TRBJ1-1; D gene unclear. From germline, CDR1 is SNHLY and CDR2 FYNNEI. V gave up 8 bases and J gave up 4 bases, with 8 bases separating them. This CDR3 region has 11 residues. The CDR3 protein is CASLRATEAFF. In DNA form, the CDR3 reads TGTGCCAGCCTACGGGCCACTGAAGCTTTCTTT.

J is TRBJ2-3 and V is TRBV20-1, with D possibly being TRBD2 (6 bases). CDR3 size: 14 residues. Trimming took 1 base from V and 0 from J, leaving 8 bases between them. The germline CDR1 and CDR2 sequences are DFQATT and SNEGSKA (reference sequence). The CDR3 sequence is CSARGAGSTDTQYF. The CDR3 bases are TGCAGTGCTAGAGGGGCGGGAAGCACAGATACGCAGTATTTT.

The chain carries TRBV20-1 and TRBJ1-2, with 7 bases identical to TRBD1. Germline CDR1 and CDR2: DFQATT and SNEGSKA (reference sequence). CDR3 length: 14 amino acids. V lost 5 bases to trimming and J lost 4 bases; unmatched junction nucleotides: 10. This CDR3 is CSAGNRDRVYGYTF. CDR3 in DNA: TGCAGTGCTGGTAACCGGGACAGAGTCTATGGCTACACCTTC.

The chain employs TRBV29-1 and TRBJ1-1; D is possibly TRBD1 (5 bases). CDR3 size: 11 residues. The V gene lost 4 bases and the J gene lost 5 bases, with 8 bases spanning the gap. Germline loops: CDR1 SQVTM, CDR2 ANQGSEA. The DNA for the CDR3 is TGCAGCGTTGCAGGGCGGACTGAAGCTTTCTTT. Amino acids: CSVAGRTEAFF.

In its sample, this clonotype was seen once. The chain joins TRBV29-1 to TRBJ1-2, with TRBD1 as a possible D gene (6 bases). CDR1 and CDR2 (germline): SQVTM, ANQGSEA. The CDR3 is 13 amino acids. Trimming removed 3 bases from V and 2 bases from J, with 10 bases in between. CDR3 coding DNA: TGCAGCGTTGACCTGACAGGAAACTATGGCTACACCTTC. Encoded protein: CSVDLTGNYGYTF.

The rearrangement links TRBV2 to TRBJ2-7; 9 nucleotides match TRBD1. There are 12 residues in the CDR3. V gave up 8 bases and J gave up 4 bases; unmatched junction bases: 3. Germline CDR1 SNHLY, CDR2 FYNNEI. As DNA, the CDR3 is TGTGCCAGCGACAGGGGGTATTACGAGCAGTACTTC. Protein: CASDRGYYEQYF.

CDR3 protein: CASSVQTTEQFF. CDR3 bases: TGTGCCAGCAGTGTACAGACTACTGAGCAGTTCTTC. This chain links TRBV25-1 with TRBJ2-1, with D possibly being TRBD2 (5 bases). This CDR3 comprises 12 residues. Germline CDR1 reads MGHDK; CDR2 reads SYGVNS. V was pared by 4 bases and J by 9 bases, with 10 bases between. The variable domain in full, completed from reference TRBV25-1 and TRBJ2-1, reads EADIYQTPRYLVIGTGKKITLECSQTMGHDKMYWYQQDPGMELHLIHYSYGVNSTEKGDLSSESTVSRIRTEHFPLTLESARPSHTSQYLCASSVQTTEQFFGPGTRLTVL.

The chain has TRBV2 and TRBJ2-5; the D call may be TRBD1 or TRBD2 (5 bases each). CDR3 length: 17 residues. With 0 bases removed from V and 2 bases from J, the gap between germline ends came to 16 bases. CDR1 is SNHLY, CDR2 FYNNEI, per germline. The DNA for the CDR3 is TGTGCCAGCAGTGAAGCCGGGTCGTGGGGGAGACAAGAGACCCAGTACTTC. This codes for CASSEAGSWGRQETQYF. The full variable domain, completed using reference TRBV2 and TRBJ2-5, is EPEVTQTPSHQVTQMGQEVILRCVPISNHLYFYWYRQILGQKVEFLVSFYNNEISEKSEIFDDQFSVERPDGSNFTLKIRSTKLEDSAMYFCASSEAGSWGRQETQYFGPGTRLLVL.

The chain employs TRBV29-1 and TRBJ1-2, with D possibly TRBD1 on 5 matching bases. Germline CDR1 and CDR2: SQVTM and ANQGSEA. The germline V and J ends were trimmed by 1 base and 5 bases, with 11 bases remaining between them. The CDR3 runs 13 residues. The CDR3 reads CSVEGRVRYGYTF. CDR3 bases: TGCAGCGTTGAAGGCAGGGTTAGGTATGGCTACACCTTC.

This clonotype appeared a few times. The V gene is TRBV20-1, the J gene TRBJ2-7; D gene uncertain. V was trimmed by 7 bases and J by 0 bases, leaving 10 bases between them. Germline CDR1 reads DFQATT; CDR2 reads SNEGSKA (reference sequence). CDR3 length: 12 residues. The CDR3 protein is CSVGGSSYEQYF. The CDR3 coding sequence is TGCAGTGTAGGCGGCAGCTCCTACGAGCAGTACTTC.

The sample holds one count of this clonotype. V and J are TRBV7-9 and TRBJ2-5; either TRBD1 or TRBD2 may supply D (5 bases each). There are 15 residues in the CDR3. The V gene's germline CDR1 is SEHNR and CDR2 FQNEAQ (reference sequence). V was shortened by 4 bases and J by 4 bases, with 16 bases between the two germline ends. The CDR3 is CASSSNRDPGETQYF. The CDR3 region has the DNA TGTGCCAGCAGCTCCAACCGGGACCCTGGAGAGACCCAGTACTTC. The whole variable domain, remainder taken from reference TRBV7-9 and TRBJ2-5, is DTGVSQNPRHKITKRGQNVTFRCDPISEHNRLYWYRQTLGQGPEFLTYFQNEAQLEKSRLLSDRFSAERPKGSFSTLEIQRTEQGDSAMYLCASSSNRDPGETQYFGPGTRLLVL.

CDR3 nucleotides: TGTGCCAGCAGTTTAGGCTTTAACACCGGGGAGCTGTTTTTT. This translates into CASSLGFNTGELFF. The chain couples TRBV27 to TRBJ2-2; D gene uncertain. Germline V gene lookup returns CDR1 MNHEY and CDR2 SMNVEV (reference sequence). This CDR3 is built from 14 residues. V was pared by 2 bases and J by 2 bases, with 6 bases between.

This chain uses TRBV5-6 with TRBJ2-7, with TRBD2 as a possible D gene (5 bases). The germline V gene encodes CDR1 SGHDT and CDR2 YYEEEE. The CDR3 sequence is 15 residues long. With 3 bases removed from V and 3 bases from J, the gap between germline ends came to 16 bases. This CDR3 is CASSSYPGYDYEQYF. The CDR3 coding sequence is TGTGCCAGCAGCTCGTACCCGGGATATGACTACGAGCAGTACTTC.

The chain has TRBV29-1 and TRBJ2-1; TRBD1 or TRBD2 may be the D gene (6 bases each). The CDR3 length is 17 residues. Germline lookup yields CDR1 SQVTM and CDR2 ANQGSEA. Trimming removed 4 bases from V and 5 bases from J, with 24 bases in between. The CDR3 region is CSVGQVTGATTHNEQFF. As DNA, the CDR3 is TGCAGCGTTGGTCAGGTGACGGGGGCCACTACCCACAATGAGCAGTTCTTC.

The gene calls are TRBV9 and TRBJ1-2, with 8 positions matching TRBD1. The germline CDR1 and CDR2 sequences are SGDLS and YYNGEE. The V and J ends lost 4 bases and 3 bases, in that order; junction bases with no gene match: 8. The length of the CDR3 is 15 residues. This CDR3 is CASSPRDRPDYGYTF. The CDR3 region has the DNA TGTGCCAGCAGCCCAAGGGACAGGCCGGACTATGGCTACACCTTC.

This chain links TRBV4-1 with TRBJ2-3; 9 nucleotides match TRBD2. There are 17 residues in the CDR3. J lost 0 bases, V lost 1 base, and 5 bases had no gene match. From germline, CDR1 is MGHRA and CDR2 YSYEKL. The CDR3 region has the DNA TGCGCCAGCAGCCAAGTGGGCAGCGGGGGGAGCACAGATACGCAGTATTTT. It specifies CASSQVGSGGSTDTQYF.

The V call is TRBV3-1, the J call TRBJ2-3, with 10 bases matching TRBD2. From germline, CDR1 is LGHDT and CDR2 YNNKEL (reference sequence). This CDR3 comprises 15 residues. Trimming cost V 8 bases and J 5 bases; bases outside gene matches: 10. CDR3 nucleotide sequence: TGTGCCAGCGCCCCTCAGCGGGGGGGCGAAGATACGCAGTATTTT. Encoded protein: CASAPQRGGEDTQYF.